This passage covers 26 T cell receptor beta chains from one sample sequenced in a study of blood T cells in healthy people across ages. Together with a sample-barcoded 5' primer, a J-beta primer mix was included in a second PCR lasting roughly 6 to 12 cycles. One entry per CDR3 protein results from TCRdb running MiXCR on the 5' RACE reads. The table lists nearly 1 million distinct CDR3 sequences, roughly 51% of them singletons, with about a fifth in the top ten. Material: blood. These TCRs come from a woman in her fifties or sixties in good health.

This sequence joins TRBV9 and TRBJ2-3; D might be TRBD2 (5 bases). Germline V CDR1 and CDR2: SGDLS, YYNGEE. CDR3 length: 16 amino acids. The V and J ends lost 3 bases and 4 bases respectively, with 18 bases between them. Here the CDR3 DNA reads TGTGCCAGCAGCGCCACCGAGGGAGTACGTCCAGATACGCAGTATTTT. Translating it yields CASSATEGVRPDTQYF.

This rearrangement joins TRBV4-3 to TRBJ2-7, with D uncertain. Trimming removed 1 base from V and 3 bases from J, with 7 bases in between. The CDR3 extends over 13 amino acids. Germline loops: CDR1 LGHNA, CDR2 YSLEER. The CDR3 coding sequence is TGCGCCAGCAGCCAAGTGATTAGCTACGAGCAGTACTTC. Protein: CASSQVISYEQYF.

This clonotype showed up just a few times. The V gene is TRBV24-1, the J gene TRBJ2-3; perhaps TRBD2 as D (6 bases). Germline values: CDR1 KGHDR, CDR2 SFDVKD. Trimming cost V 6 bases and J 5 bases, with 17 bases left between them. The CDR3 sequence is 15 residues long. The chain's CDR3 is CATSRARGSGDTQYF. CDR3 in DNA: TGTGCCACCAGTCGTGCCCGGGGGTCAGGAGATACGCAGTATTTT.

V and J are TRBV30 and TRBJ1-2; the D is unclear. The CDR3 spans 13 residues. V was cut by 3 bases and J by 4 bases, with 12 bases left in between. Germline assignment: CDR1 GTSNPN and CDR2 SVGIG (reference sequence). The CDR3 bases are TGTGCCTGGAGCTTGGCAGCCCTCTATGGCTACACCTTC. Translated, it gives CAWSLAALYGYTF. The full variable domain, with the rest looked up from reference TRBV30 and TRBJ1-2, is SQTIHQWPATLVQPVGSPLSLECTVEGTSNPNLYWYRQAAGRGLQLLFYSVGIGQISSEVPQNLSASRPQDRQFILSSKKLLLSDSGFYLCAWSLAALYGYTFGSGTRLTVV.

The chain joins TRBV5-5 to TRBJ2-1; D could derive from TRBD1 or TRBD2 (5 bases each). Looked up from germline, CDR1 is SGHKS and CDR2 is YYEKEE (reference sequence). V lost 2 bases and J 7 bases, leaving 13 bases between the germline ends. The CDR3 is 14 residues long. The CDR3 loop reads CASSLRDVGNEQFF. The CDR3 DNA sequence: TGTGCCAGCAGCTTAAGGGACGTTGGAAATGAGCAGTTCTTC.

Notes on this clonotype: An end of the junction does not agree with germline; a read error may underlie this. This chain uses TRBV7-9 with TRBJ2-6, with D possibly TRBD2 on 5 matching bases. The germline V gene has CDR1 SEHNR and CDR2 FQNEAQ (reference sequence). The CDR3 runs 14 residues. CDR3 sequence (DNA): TGTACCAGCAGTTTCGGGACTGGGGCCAACGTCCTGACTTTC. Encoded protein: CTSSFGTGANVLTF.

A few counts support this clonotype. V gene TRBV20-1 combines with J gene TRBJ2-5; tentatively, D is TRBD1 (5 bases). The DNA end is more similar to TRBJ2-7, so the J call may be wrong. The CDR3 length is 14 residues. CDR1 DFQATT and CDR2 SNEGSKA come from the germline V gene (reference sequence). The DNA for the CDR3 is TGCAGTGCCCCTGGACACCCCCTACCTTACGAGCAGTACTTC. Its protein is CSAPGHPLPYEQYF.

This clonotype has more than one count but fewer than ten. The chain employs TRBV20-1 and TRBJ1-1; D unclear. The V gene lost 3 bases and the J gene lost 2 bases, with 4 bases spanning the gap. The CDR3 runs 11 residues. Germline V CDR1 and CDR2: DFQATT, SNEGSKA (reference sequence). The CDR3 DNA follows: TGCAGTGCTAGGCAAAACACTGAAGCTTTCTTT. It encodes CSARQNTEAFF.

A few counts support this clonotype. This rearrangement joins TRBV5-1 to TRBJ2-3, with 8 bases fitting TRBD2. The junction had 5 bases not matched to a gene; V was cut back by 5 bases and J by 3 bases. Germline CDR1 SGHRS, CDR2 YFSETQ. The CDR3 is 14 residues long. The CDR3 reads CASRKAGETDTQYF. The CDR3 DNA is TGCGCCAGCAGAAAAGCGGGAGAGACAGATACGCAGTATTTT.

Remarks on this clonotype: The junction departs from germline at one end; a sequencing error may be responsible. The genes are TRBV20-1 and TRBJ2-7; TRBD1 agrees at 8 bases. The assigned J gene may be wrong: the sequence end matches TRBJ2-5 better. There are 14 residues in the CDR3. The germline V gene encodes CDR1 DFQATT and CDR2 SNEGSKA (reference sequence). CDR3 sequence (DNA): TGCAGCGCTAACCCCTGGACAGGGAGAGAGACCCAGTACTTC. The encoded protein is CSANPWTGRETQYF.

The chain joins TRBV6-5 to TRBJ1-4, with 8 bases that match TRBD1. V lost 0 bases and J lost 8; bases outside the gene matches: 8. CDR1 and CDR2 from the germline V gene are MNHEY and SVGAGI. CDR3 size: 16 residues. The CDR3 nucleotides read TGTGCCAGCAGTTACTCTTCCCAGGGGGCCCTGGAAAAACTGTTTTTT. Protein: CASSYSSQGALEKLFF.

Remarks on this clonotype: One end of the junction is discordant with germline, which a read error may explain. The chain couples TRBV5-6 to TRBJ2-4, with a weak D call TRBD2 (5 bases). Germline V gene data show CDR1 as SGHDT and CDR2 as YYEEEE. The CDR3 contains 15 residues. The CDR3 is CAGSRPGEAKNIQYF. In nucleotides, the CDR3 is TGTGCCGGCAGCCGACCTGGGGAGGCCAAAAACATTCAGTACTTC.

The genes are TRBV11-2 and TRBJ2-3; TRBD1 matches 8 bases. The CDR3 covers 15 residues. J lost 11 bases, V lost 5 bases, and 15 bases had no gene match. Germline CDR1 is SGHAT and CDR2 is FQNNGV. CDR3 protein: CASSPRQGSADRQYF. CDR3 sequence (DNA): TGTGCCAGCAGCCCGCGACAGGGGTCGGCAGACAGGCAGTATTTT.

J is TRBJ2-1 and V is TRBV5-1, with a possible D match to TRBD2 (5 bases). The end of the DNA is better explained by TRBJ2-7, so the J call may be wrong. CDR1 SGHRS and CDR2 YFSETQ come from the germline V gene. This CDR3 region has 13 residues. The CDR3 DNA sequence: TGCGCCAGCAGCCGGGGAGAGGCCTACGAGCAGTACTTC. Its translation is CASSRGEAYEQYF.

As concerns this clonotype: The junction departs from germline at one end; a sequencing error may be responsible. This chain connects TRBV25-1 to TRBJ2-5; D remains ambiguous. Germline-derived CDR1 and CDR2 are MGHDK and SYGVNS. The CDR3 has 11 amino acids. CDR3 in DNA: TGTGCCAGCATCTACGAGGAGACCCCGTACTTC. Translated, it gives CASIYEETPYF. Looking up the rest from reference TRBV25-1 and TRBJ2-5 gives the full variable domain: EADIYQTPRYLVIGTGKKITLECSQTMGHDKMYWYQQDPGMELHLIHYSYGVNSTEKGDLSSESTVSRIRTEHFPLTLESARPSHTSQYLCASIYEETPYFGPGTRLLVL.

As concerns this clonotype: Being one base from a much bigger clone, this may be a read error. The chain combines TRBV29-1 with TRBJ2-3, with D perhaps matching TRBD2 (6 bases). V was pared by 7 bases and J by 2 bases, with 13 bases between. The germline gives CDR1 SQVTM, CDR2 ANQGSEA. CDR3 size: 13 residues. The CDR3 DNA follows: TGCAGCGGGACTAACGGGAACACAGATACGCAGTATTTT. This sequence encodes CSGTNGNTDTQYF.

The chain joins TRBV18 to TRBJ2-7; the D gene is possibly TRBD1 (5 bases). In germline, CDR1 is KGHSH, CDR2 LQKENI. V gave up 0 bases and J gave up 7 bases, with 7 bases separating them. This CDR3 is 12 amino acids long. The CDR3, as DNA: TGTGCCAGCTCACCACCGGGGCCGGAGCAGTACTTC. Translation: CASSPPGPEQYF.

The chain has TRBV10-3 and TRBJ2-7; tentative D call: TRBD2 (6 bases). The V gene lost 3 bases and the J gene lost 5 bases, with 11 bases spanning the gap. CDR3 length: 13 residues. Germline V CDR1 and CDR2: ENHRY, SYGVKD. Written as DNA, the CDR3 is TGTGCCATCAGTGACGGCTGGGGGGACGAGCAGTACTTC. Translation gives CAISDGWGDEQYF.

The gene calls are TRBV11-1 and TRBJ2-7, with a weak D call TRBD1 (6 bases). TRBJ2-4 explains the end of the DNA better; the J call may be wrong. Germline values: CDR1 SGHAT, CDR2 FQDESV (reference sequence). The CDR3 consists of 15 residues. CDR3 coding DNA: TGTGCCAGCAGCCTTAGCTGGACAGATGGTGACATTCAGTACTTC. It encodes CASSLSWTDGDIQYF.

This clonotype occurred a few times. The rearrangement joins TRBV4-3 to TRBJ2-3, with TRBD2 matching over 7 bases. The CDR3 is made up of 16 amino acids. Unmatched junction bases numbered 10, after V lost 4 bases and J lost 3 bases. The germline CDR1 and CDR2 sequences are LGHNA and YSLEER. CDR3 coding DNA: TGCGCCAGCAGCCTTCAAGCGGGAATCCGGACAGATACGCAGTATTTT. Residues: CASSLQAGIRTDTQYF.

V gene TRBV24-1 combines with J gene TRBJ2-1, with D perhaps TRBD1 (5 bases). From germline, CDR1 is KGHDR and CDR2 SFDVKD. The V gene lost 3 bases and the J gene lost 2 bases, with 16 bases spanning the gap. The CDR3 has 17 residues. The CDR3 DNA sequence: TGTGCCACCAGTGATGACTCAGGGCTTCTCACCTACAATGAGCAGTTCTTC. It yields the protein CATSDDSGLLTYNEQFF.

The CDR3 DNA is TGTGCCAGCAGCCAATCCACAGTGCATATGAGCACTGAAGCTTTCTTT. Protein sequence: CASSQSTVHMSTEAFF. This sequence joins TRBV16 and TRBJ1-1; D unresolved. V gave up 0 bases and J gave up 4 bases, with 15 bases separating them. CDR1 is KGHSY, CDR2 FQNENV, per germline. The CDR3 is made up of 16 amino acids.

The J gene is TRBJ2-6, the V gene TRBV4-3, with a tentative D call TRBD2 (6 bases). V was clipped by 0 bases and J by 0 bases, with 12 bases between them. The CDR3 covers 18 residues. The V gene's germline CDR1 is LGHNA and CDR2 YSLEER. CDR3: CASSQDVAVSSGANVLTF. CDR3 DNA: TGCGCCAGCAGCCAAGACGTAGCGGTGAGCTCTGGGGCCAACGTCCTGACTTTC.

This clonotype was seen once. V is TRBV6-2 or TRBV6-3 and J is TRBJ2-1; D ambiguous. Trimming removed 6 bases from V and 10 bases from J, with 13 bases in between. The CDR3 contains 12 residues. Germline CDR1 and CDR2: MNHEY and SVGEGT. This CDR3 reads CASSRIGREQFF. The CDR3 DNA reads TGTGCCAGCAGCCGGATAGGACGGGAGCAGTTCTTC.

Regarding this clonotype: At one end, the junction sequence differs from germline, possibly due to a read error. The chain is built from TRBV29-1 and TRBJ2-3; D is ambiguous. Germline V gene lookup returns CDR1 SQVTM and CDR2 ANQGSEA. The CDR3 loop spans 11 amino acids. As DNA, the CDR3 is TGCAGCGTTGGGGTCACAGATATGCAGTATTTT. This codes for CSVGVTDMQYF.

CDR3 sequence: CASSFGVSDEQYF. The DNA of the CDR3 is TGTGCCAGCAGTTTTGGGGTTTCGGACGAGCAGTACTTC. The chain combines TRBV12-3 or TRBV12-4 with TRBJ2-7; D gene uncertain. V lost 3 bases to trimming and J lost 5 bases, with 11 bases between them. CDR3 length: 13 amino acids.